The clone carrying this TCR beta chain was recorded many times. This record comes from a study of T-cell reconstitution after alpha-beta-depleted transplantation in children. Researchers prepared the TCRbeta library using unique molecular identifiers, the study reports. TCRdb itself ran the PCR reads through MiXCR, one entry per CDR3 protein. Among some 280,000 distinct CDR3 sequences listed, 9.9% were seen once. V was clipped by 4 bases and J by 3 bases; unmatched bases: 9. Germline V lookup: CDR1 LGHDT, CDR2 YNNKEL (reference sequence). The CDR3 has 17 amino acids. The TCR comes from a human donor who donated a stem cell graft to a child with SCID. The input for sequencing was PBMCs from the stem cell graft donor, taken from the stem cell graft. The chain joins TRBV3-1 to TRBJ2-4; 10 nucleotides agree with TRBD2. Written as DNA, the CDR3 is TGTGCCAGCAGCCCGATCGGGACTAGCGCTGGCAAAAACATTCAGTACTTC. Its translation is CASSPIGTSAGKNIQYF. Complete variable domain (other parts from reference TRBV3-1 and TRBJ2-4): DTAVSQTPKYLVTQMGNDKSIKCEQNLGHDTMYWYKQDSKKFLKIMFSYNNKELIINETVPNRFSPKSPDKAHLNLHINSLELGDSAVYFCASSPIGTSAGKNIQYFGAGTRLSVL.